One sample yielded the 21 T cell receptor beta chains listed below, sequenced in a study of blood T cell repertoires in COVID-19. Assay: immunoSEQ multiplex PCR; the TCRdb copy retains only in-frame clones and omits some. The sample has 440,000 or so clones; roughly 90% are singletons. Sequenced: peripheral blood. These receptors originate from a woman between 40 and 55 years old with COVID-19, enrolled during active disease.

The CDR3 nucleotides are TGTGCCAGTAGTTCGGTAGGACTGAGCTCCTACGAGCAGTACTTC. The encoded protein is CASSSVGLSSYEQYF. The chain has TRBV19 and TRBJ2-7, with D possibly TRBD2 on 5 matching bases. The CDR3 is made up of 15 amino acids. Germline loops: CDR1 LNHDA, CDR2 SQIVND (reference sequence). V was trimmed by 5 bases and J by 0 bases, leaving 14 bases between them. The whole variable domain, filled in from reference TRBV19 and TRBJ2-7, reads DGGITQSPKYLFRKEGQNVTLSCEQNLNHDAMYWYRQDPGQGLRLIYYSQIVNDFQKGDIAEGYSVSREKKESFPLTVTSAQKNPTAFYLCASSSVGLSSYEQYFGPGTRLTVT.

This sequence joins TRBV11-1 and TRBJ1-2; 8 bases are shared with TRBD1. Per germline, CDR1 SGHAT and CDR2 FQDESV (reference sequence). The CDR3 consists of 16 residues. V lost 5 bases, J lost 2 bases, and 10 bases stayed unmatched. The DNA for the CDR3 is TGTGCCAGCAGCCATCCCCGGGACAGGTTCAACTATGGCTACACCTTC. Translated: CASSHPRDRFNYGYTF. The full variable domain, with the rest looked up from reference TRBV11-1 and TRBJ1-2, is EAEVAQSPRYKITEKSQAVAFWCDPISGHATLYWYRQILGQGPELLVQFQDESVVDDSQLPKDRFSAERLKGVDSTLKIQPAELGDSAMYLCASSHPRDRFNYGYTFGSGTRLTVV.

The chain recombines TRBV24-1 with TRBJ2-1; D is perhaps TRBD2 (6 bases). This CDR3 has 17 residues. Germline CDR1 is KGHDR and CDR2 is SFDVKD. Trimming cost V 1 base and J 2 bases, with 14 bases left between them. The CDR3 DNA reads TGTGCCACCAGTGATTTTCCGACTAGGTCAACCTACAATGAGCAGTTCTTC. Residues: CATSDFPTRSTYNEQFF.

This clone has at least ten counts. The J gene is TRBJ2-3, the V gene TRBV6-4, with a possible D match to TRBD1 (6 bases). Germline V gene sequence: CDR1 MRHNA, CDR2 SNTAGT. This CDR3 is 14 amino acids long. Trimming removed 3 bases from V and 2 bases from J, with 9 bases in between. CDR3 sequence reads: CASSEGAPTDTQYF. The DNA for the CDR3 is TGTGCCAGCAGTGAGGGGGCGCCCACAGATACGCAGTATTTT.

The V gene is TRBV24-1, the J gene TRBJ2-1, with 10 bases lining up with TRBD2. The CDR3 is made up of 16 amino acids. CDR1 is KGHDR and CDR2 is SFDVKD in the germline V gene. After removal of 5 bases from V and 3 bases from J, the junction contained 6 bases not matched to a gene. DNA for the CDR3: TGTGCCACCAGTGCAATAGCGGGGGGCCACTACAATGAGCAGTTCTTC. Protein product: CATSAIAGGHYNEQFF.

The chain couples TRBV30 to TRBJ2-7, with 12 bases fitting TRBD1. Germline CDR1 is GTSNPN and CDR2 is SVGIG (reference sequence). V was clipped by 2 bases and J by 4 bases; unmatched bases: 9. The CDR3 covers 16 residues. The CDR3 reads CAWSYSGTGGLYEQYF. The DNA for the CDR3 is TGTGCCTGGAGTTATTCCGGGACAGGGGGCCTTTACGAGCAGTACTTC.

This clone was seen once. The chain couples TRBV12-3 or TRBV12-4 to TRBJ2-5; D may be TRBD2 (5 bases). The CDR3 runs 13 residues. Between the trimmed V and J ends, which lost 5 bases and 5 bases, there was a span of 12 bases. Written as DNA, the CDR3 is TGTGCCAGCAGTCCCGCGGGTGGGGAGACCCAGTACTTC. The encoded protein is CASSPAGGETQYF.

V is TRBV9 and J is TRBJ2-3, with TRBD2 matching 9 bases. CDR3 size: 14 residues. Trimming took 3 bases from V and 9 from J; bases not matched to a gene: 8. From germline, CDR1 is SGDLS and CDR2 YYNGEE. For the CDR3, the DNA is TGTGCCAGCAGCGCGGGACTTGCGGGGGGGACGCAGTATTTT. Amino acids: CASSAGLAGGTQYF.

The chain carries TRBV25-1 and TRBJ1-4; D not resolved. The V end lost 7 bases, the J end lost 2 bases, and 8 bases lay between the germline ends. CDR1 and CDR2 (germline): MGHDK, SYGVNS. The CDR3 loop spans 13 amino acids. Here the CDR3 DNA reads TGTGCCAGCAATCAGGTTACTAATGAAAAACTGTTTTTT. It codes for CASNQVTNEKLFF.

This clone was seen repeatedly, ten times or more. The J gene is TRBJ2-7, the V gene TRBV5-8; 8 nucleotides line up with TRBD1. The J segment lost 6 bases and the V segment lost 6 bases, leaving 11 bases of the junction unmatched. The CDR3 spans 14 residues. CDR1 and CDR2 (germline): SGHTS, YDEGEE. The CDR3 DNA sequence: TGTGCCAGCACTCTGGACAGGGACCTCGGCGAGCAGTACTTC. The encoded protein is CASTLDRDLGEQYF.

The CDR3 bases are TGTGCCAGCGGGGGACAGCTCGGCAATCAGCCCCAGCATTTT. This codes for CASGGQLGNQPQHF. The chain employs TRBV7-9 and TRBJ1-5, with 7 bases lining up with TRBD1. J gave up 2 bases and V 8 bases, and 6 bases lay outside the gene matches. The CDR3 is 14 amino acids. The V gene's germline CDR1 is SEHNR and CDR2 FQNEAQ (reference sequence).

The chain joins TRBV4-2 to TRBJ1-5; the D gene is possibly TRBD1 (5 bases). This CDR3 has 16 residues. The ends were cut back, 4 bases at V and 2 bases at J, with 15 bases in the middle. Germline V gene sequence: CDR1 LGHNA, CDR2 YNFKEQ. Written as DNA, the CDR3 is TGTGCCAGCAGCCGCCTTGGGCGGGGGGGCAATCAGCCCCAGCATTTT. Translating it yields CASSRLGRGGNQPQHF.

The sample holds one count of this clone. V and J are TRBV28 and TRBJ2-6; D remains ambiguous. Per the germline V gene, CDR1 is MDHEN and CDR2 is SYDVKM. The germline V and J ends were trimmed by 1 base and 4 bases, with 11 bases remaining between them. The CDR3 has 16 amino acids. This chain's CDR3 is CASSLLGRRGANVLTF. CDR3 DNA sequence: TGTGCCAGCAGTTTATTAGGTAGGAGAGGGGCCAACGTCCTGACTTTC.

The J gene is TRBJ1-5, the V gene TRBV3-1 (or the pseudogene TRBV3-2); D unclear. The CDR3 consists of 16 residues. Between the trimmed V and J ends, which lost 3 bases and 0 bases, there was a span of 12 bases. The V gene's germline CDR1 is LGHDT and CDR2 YNNKEL (reference sequence). CDR3 in DNA: TGTGCCAGCAGCCACGGGGTTAGTTATAGCAATCAGCCCCAGCATTTT. Translating it yields CASSHGVSYSNQPQHF.

V is TRBV4-1 and J is TRBJ1-1; 7 nucleotides align to TRBD1. The CDR3 has 16 amino acids. After removal of 2 bases from V and 2 bases from J, the junction contained 8 bases not matched to a gene. Germline V gives CDR1 MGHRA, CDR2 YSYEKL. The CDR3 nucleotides are TGCGCCAGCAGCCAAATCAGGGACAGTAGAAACACTGAAGCTTTCTTT. Translated: CASSQIRDSRNTEAFF.

This clone occurred once. This chain joins TRBV9 and TRBJ2-3; D gene unclear. This CDR3 spans 16 amino acids. V was trimmed by 3 bases and J by 5 bases, leaving 19 bases between them. The V gene's germline CDR1 is SGDLS and CDR2 YYNGEE. The CDR3 DNA reads as TGTGCCAGCAGCGATTTTGGTGTCAACTCGCGAGATACGCAGTATTTT. Its protein product is CASSDFGVNSRDTQYF. Combining the CDR3 with reference TRBV9 and TRBJ2-3 gives the whole variable domain DSGVTQTPKHLITATGQRVTLRCSPRSGDLSVYWYQQSLDQGLQFLIQYYNGEERAKGNILERFSAQQFPDLHSELNLSSLELGDSALYFCASSDFGVNSRDTQYFGPGTRLTVL.

CDR3 sequence (DNA): TGCGCCAGCAGCCCCCGACATGGTCGGGGGGAAAAACTGTTTTTT. This translates into CASSPRHGRGEKLFF. The chain combines TRBV4-3 with TRBJ1-4; a weak D match, TRBD1 (5 bases). CDR1 is LGHNA, CDR2 YSLEER, per germline. V was shortened by 4 bases and J by 8 bases, with 17 bases between the two germline ends. The CDR3 totals 15 residues.

The chain employs TRBV19 and TRBJ1-5; 7 bases are shared with TRBD1. CDR1 is LNHDA, CDR2 SQIVND, per germline (reference sequence). This CDR3 is built from 16 residues. With 5 bases clipped from V and 2 bases from J, the junction kept 9 bases outside the gene matches. CDR3: CASSGRQGYRNQPQHF. DNA for the CDR3: TGTGCCAGTAGTGGACGACAGGGCTATCGCAATCAGCCCCAGCATTTT. Full variable domain (missing parts from reference TRBV19 and TRBJ1-5): DGGITQSPKYLFRKEGQNVTLSCEQNLNHDAMYWYRQDPGQGLRLIYYSQIVNDFQKGDIAEGYSVSREKKESFPLTVTSAQKNPTAFYLCASSGRQGYRNQPQHFGDGTRLSIL.

V usage is TRBV6-5 and J usage is TRBJ1-4; D gene uncertain. This CDR3 has 14 residues. Trimming cost V 7 bases and J 8 bases, with 17 bases left between them. Germline V gene sequence: CDR1 MNHEY, CDR2 SVGAGI. The CDR3 region has the DNA TGTGCCAGCACCATGGGAGGTGTAAGAGAAAAACTGTTTTTT. Protein: CASTMGGVREKLFF.

This chain uses TRBV7-2 with TRBJ1-2; D might be TRBD1 (5 bases). The CDR3 length is 13 residues. Trimming left V 5 bases short and J 3 bases short, with 10 bases between. Germline V lookup: CDR1 SGHTA, CDR2 FQGNSA. The CDR3 sequence is CASSPGTHYGYTF. The CDR3 DNA follows: TGTGCCAGCAGCCCCGGGACTCACTATGGCTACACCTTC.

The CDR3 DNA follows: TGTGCCAGCAGTGAGGGACAGGGGGCGGCTGAAGCTTTCTTT. Protein sequence: CASSEGQGAAEAFF. J is TRBJ1-1 and V is TRBV2; 12 bases match TRBD1. From germline, CDR1 is SNHLY and CDR2 FYNNEI. V lost 3 bases and J lost 6; bases outside the gene matches: 2. The CDR3 runs 14 residues.